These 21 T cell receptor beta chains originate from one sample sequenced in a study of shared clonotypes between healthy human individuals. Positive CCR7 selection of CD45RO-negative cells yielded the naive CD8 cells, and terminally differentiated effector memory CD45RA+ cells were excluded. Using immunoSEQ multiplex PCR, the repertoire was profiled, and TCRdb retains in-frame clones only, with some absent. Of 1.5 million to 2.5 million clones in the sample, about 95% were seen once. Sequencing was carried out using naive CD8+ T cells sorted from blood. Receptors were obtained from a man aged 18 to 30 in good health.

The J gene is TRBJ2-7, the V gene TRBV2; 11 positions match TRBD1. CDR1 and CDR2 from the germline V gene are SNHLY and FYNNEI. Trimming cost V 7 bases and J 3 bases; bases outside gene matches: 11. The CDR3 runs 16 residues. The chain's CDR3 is CASTESWGQGDYEQYF. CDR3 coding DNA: TGTGCCAGCACCGAAAGCTGGGGACAGGGGGACTACGAGCAGTACTTC.

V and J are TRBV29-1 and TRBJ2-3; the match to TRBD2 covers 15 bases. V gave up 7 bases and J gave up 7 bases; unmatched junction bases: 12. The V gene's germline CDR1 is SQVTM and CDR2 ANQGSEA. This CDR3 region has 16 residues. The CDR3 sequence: CSAVGLAGGPGNTQYF. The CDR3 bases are TGCAGCGCCGTTGGACTAGCGGGGGGGCCGGGGAATACGCAGTATTTT.

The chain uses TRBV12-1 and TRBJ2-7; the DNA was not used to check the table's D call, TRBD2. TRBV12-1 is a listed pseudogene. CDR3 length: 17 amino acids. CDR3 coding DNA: TGTGCCAGCAGCTTTCGTCAGGCGCTGGGACTAGATTCCGAGCAGTACTTC. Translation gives CASSFRQALGLDSEQYF.

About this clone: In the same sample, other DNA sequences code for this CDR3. The DNA of the CDR3 is TGTGCCAGCAGCGTCGCGGGAGCCTCCTACGAGCAGTACTTC. It codes for CASSVAGASYEQYF. V usage is TRBV9 and J usage is TRBJ2-7; 7 bases align to TRBD2. The CDR3 covers 14 residues. The trim removed 2 bases at V and 0 bases at J, leaving 2 bases unmatched. Germline V gene data show CDR1 as SGDLS and CDR2 as YYNGEE.

The CDR3 spells CASVLAGSTDTQYF. In nucleotides, the CDR3 is TGTGCCAGCGTCCTGGCGGGAAGCACAGATACGCAGTATTTT. The rearrangement links TRBV5-8 to TRBJ2-3; D may be TRBD2 (6 bases). Trimming pared 7 bases from V and 0 bases from J, leaving 12 bases between. Per the germline V gene, CDR1 is SGHTS and CDR2 is YDEGEE. The CDR3 is 14 amino acids.

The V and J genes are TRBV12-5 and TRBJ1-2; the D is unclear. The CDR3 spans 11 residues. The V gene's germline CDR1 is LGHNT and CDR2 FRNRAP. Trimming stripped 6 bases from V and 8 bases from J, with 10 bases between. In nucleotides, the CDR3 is TGTGCTAGTGGCTCGGGCTCGGGCTACACCTTC. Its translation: CASGSGSGYTF. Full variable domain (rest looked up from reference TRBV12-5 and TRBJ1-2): DARVTQTPRHKVTEMGQEVTMRCQPILGHNTVFWYRQTMMQGLELLAYFRNRAPLDDSGMPKDRFSAEMPDATLATLKIQPSEPRDSAVYFCASGSGSGYTFGSGTRLTVV.

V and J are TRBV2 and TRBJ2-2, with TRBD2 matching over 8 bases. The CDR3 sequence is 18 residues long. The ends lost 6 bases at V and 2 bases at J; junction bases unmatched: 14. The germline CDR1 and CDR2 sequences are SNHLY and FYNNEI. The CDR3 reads CASSQIITGLENTGELFF. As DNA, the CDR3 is TGTGCCAGCAGCCAAATTATAACGGGACTAGAAAACACCGGGGAGCTGTTTTTT.

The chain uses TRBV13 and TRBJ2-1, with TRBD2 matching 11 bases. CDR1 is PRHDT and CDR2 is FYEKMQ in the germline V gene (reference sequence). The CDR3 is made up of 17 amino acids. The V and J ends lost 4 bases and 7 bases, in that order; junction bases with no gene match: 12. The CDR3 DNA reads TGTGCCAGCAGCTCCCCACACACTAGCGGGAGCCGAAATGAGCAGTTCTTC. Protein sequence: CASSSPHTSGSRNEQFF.

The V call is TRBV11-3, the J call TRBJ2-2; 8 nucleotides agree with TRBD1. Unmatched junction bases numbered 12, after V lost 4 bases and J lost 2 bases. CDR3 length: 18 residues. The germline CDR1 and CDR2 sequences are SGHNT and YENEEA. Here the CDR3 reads CASSSFDRGPHNTGELFF. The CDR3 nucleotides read TGTGCCAGCAGCTCCTTCGACAGGGGTCCCCATAACACCGGGGAGCTGTTTTTT.

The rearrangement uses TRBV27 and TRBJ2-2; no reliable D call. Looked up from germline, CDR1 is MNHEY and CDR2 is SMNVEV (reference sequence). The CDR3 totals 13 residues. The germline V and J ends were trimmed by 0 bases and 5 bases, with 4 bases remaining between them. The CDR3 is CASSLSWTGELFF. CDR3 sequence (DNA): TGTGCCAGCAGTTTATCGTGGACCGGGGAGCTGTTTTTT.

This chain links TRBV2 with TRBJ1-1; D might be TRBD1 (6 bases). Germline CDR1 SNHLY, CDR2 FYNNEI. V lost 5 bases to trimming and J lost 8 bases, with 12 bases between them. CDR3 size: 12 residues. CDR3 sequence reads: CASSSIGGEAFF. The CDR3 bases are TGTGCCAGCAGTTCAATTGGGGGCGAAGCTTTCTTT.

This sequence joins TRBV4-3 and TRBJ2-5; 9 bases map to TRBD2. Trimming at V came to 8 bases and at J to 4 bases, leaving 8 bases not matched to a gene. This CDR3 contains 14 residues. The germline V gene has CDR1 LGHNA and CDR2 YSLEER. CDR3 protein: CASSLREGGETQYF. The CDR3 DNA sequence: TGCGCCAGCTCTCTGCGGGAGGGCGGAGAGACCCAGTACTTC.

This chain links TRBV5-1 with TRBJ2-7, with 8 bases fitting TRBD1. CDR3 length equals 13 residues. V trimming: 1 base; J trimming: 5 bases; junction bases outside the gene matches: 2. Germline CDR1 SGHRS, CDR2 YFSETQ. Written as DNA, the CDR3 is TGCGCCAGCAGCTTGATCAGGGGGCACGAGCAGTACTTC. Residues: CASSLIRGHEQYF.

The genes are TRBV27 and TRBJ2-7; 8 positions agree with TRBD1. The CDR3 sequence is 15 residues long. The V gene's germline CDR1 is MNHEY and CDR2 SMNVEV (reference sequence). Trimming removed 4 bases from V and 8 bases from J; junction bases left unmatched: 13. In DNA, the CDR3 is TGTGCCAGCAGTTCCTCCGGGACAGGTATAGATCAGCAGTACTTC. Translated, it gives CASSSSGTGIDQQYF.

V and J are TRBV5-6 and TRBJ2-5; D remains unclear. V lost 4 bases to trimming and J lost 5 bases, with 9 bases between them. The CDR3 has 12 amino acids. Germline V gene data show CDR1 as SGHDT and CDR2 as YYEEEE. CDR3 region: CASSQDPETQYF. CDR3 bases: TGTGCCAGCAGCCAAGATCCCGAGACCCAGTACTTC.

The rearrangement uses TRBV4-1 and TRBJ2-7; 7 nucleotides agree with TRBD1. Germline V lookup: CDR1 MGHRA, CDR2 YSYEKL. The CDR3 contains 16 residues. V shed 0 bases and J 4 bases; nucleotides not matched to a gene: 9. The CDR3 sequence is CASSQEPGQNFYEQYF. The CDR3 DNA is TGCGCCAGCAGCCAAGAACCGGGACAGAATTTTTACGAGCAGTACTTC.

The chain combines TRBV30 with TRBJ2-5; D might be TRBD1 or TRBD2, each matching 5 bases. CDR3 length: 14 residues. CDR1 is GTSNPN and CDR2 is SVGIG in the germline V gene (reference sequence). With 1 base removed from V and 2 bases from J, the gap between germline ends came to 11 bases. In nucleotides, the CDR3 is TGTGCCTGGAGTGAATTGGGGGAGCAAGAGACCCAGTACTTC. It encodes CAWSELGEQETQYF.

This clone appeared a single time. The CDR3 reads CASRPNSNSPLHF. As DNA, the CDR3 is TGTGCCAGCAGACCCAACAGCAATTCACCCCTCCACTTT. J is TRBJ1-6 and V is TRBV6-5; D is unclear. V gave up 6 bases and J gave up 7 bases, with 10 bases separating them. CDR3 length equals 13 residues. Germline loops: CDR1 MNHEY, CDR2 SVGAGI.

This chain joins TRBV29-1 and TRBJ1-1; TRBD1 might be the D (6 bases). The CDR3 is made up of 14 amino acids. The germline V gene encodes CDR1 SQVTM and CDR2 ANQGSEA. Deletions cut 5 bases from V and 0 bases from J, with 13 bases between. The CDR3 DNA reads TGCAGCGTTTTCCTTGACAGGATGAACACTGAAGCTTTCTTT. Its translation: CSVFLDRMNTEAFF.

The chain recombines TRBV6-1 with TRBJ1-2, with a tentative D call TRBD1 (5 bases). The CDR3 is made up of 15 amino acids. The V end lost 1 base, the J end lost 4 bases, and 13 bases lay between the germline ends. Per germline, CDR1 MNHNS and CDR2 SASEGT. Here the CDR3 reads CASSEERGSGYGYTF. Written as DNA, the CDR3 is TGTGCCAGCAGTGAAGAAAGGGGTAGCGGCTATGGCTACACCTTC.

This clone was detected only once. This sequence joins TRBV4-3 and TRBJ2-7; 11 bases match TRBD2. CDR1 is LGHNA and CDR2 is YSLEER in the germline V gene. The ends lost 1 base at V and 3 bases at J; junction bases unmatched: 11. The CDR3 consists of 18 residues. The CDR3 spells CASSQVPTSTSGNYEQYF. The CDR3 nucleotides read TGCGCCAGCAGCCAAGTCCCTACATCGACTAGCGGGAACTACGAGCAGTACTTC.